The rows below give T cell receptor beta chains drawn from one sample of a study of T-cell memory formation after mild COVID-19. MiXCR was run by TCRdb on the 5' RACE reads, yielding one entry per CDR3 protein. The sample has 390,000 or so distinct CDR3 sequences, 15% to 20% seen once. The sample was PBMCs or a T cell subset sorted from them (not recorded which). These receptors originate from a man between 18 and 29 years old who had mild COVID-19 (a few samples of this study predate the infection). Cell type and time point are not known. Both conserved end residues are part of each CDR3. Each record gives: CDR3 protein, CDR3 DNA, J gene, D gene, clone size, V gene. A D gene is named only where the DNA matches it firmly. Size is stated for part of the rows, as once, few or many counts, or as a class when the clone is expanded.

CDR3: CASSLKGRTRETQYF; DNA: TGTGCCAGCAGTTTGAAGGGGAGGACCCGAGAGACCCAGTACTTC; J: TRBJ2-5; D: -; size: -; V: TRBV27
CDR3: CASSVGLAEYEQYF; DNA: TGTGCCAGCAGCGTAGGACTAGCAGAATACGAGCAGTACTTC; J: TRBJ2-7; D: TRBD2; size: few; V: TRBV9
CDR3: CASSIVQRGANVLTF; DNA: TGTGCCAGTAGTATAGTCCAGCGGGGGGCCAACGTCCTGACTTTC; J: TRBJ2-6; D: -; size: few; V: TRBV19
CDR3: CASSNAGGRETQYF; DNA: TGCGCCAGCAGCAACGCGGGGGGGCGTGAGACCCAGTACTTC; J: TRBJ2-5; D: TRBD2; size: -; V: TRBV5-1
CDR3: CASSSHERTGGFRTQYF; DNA: TGTGCCAGCAGCTCACACGAGAGGACAGGGGGCTTCAGGACCCAGTACTTC; J: TRBJ2-5; D: TRBD1; size: -; V: TRBV7-9
CDR3: CASSPGASVTDTQYF; DNA: TGTGCCAGCTCACCAGGGGCTTCAGTTACAGATACGCAGTATTTT; J: TRBJ2-3; D: -; size: few; V: TRBV18
CDR3: CASREVISGANVLTF; DNA: TGTGCCAGCAGGGAGGTTATCTCTGGGGCCAACGTCCTGACTTTC; J: TRBJ2-6; D: -; size: few; V: TRBV6-6
CDR3: CASSSGDRGGYGYTF; DNA: TGTGCCAGCAGCTCAGGAGACAGGGGAGGCTATGGCTACACCTTC; J: TRBJ1-2; D: TRBD1; size: few; V: TRBV7-9
CDR3: CASSLLNRGSPLHF; DNA: TGTGCCAGCAGCTTACTCAACAGGGGCTCACCCCTCCACTTT; J: TRBJ1-6; D: TRBD1; size: -; V: TRBV7-2
CDR3: CASSLGLVEQFF; DNA: TGTGCCAGCAGCTTAGGCCTCGTTGAGCAGTTCTTC; J: TRBJ2-1; D: -; size: -; V: TRBV7-2
CDR3: CASSLEGWLDQDGYTF; DNA: TGCGCCAGCAGCTTGGAGGGGTGGCTGGACCAAGATGGCTACACCTTC; J: TRBJ1-2; D: -; size: -; V: TRBV5-1
CDR3: CASRTLGETQYF; DNA: TGCGCCAGCAGAACCTTGGGTGAGACCCAGTACTTC; J: TRBJ2-5; D: -; size: -; V: TRBV5-1
CDR3: CASSYSEKGADTQYF; DNA: TGTGCCAGCAGTTACTCCGAAAAGGGCGCAGATACGCAGTATTTT; J: TRBJ2-3; D: -; size: -; V: TRBV6-5
CDR3: CASSTTDKGGDEKLFF; DNA: TGTGCCAGCAGTACAACCGACAAGGGGGGAGATGAAAAACTGTTTTTT; J: TRBJ1-4; D: -; size: few; V: TRBV12-3/TRBV12-4
CDR3: CASAETDSANSPLHF; DNA: TGTGCCAGCGCAGAAACTGACAGCGCAAATTCACCCCTCCACTTT; J: TRBJ1-6; D: -; size: -; V: TRBV3-1
CDR3: CASTGGYTF; DNA: TGTGCCAGCACAGGTGGCTACACCTTC; J: TRBJ1-2; D: -; size: few; V: TRBV27
CDR3: CASSLGTDPSSYNEQFF; DNA: TGTGCCAGCAGCCTAGGGACCGATCCGAGCTCCTACAATGAGCAGTTCTTC; J: TRBJ2-1; D: -; size: -; V: TRBV7-9
CDR3: CSVGGTGGGNTEAFF; DNA: TGCAGCGTTGGGGGGACAGGGGGCGGAAACACTGAAGCTTTCTTT; J: TRBJ1-1; D: TRBD1; size: -; V: TRBV29-1
CDR3: CSVGSSYRDRALQAF; DNA: TGCAGCGTTGGGTCTTCCTACCGGGACAGGGCCCTACAGGCCTTC; J: TRBJ1-2; D: TRBD1; size: few; V: TRBV29-1
CDR3: CASSLAGRETQYF; DNA: TGTGCCAGCAGCTTAGCGGGGAGGGAGACCCAGTACTTC; J: TRBJ2-5; D: -; size: many; V: TRBV7-2
CDR3: CASSSNWDRGRYEQYF; DNA: TGTGCCAGCAGCTCGAACTGGGACAGGGGGAGGTACGAGCAGTACTTC; J: TRBJ2-7; D: TRBD1; size: -; V: TRBV7-9
CDR3: CASSKCPGRGDLVQETQYF; DNA: TGTGCCAGCAGCAAATGCCCCGGACGGGGAGACTTGGTCCAAGAGACCCAGTACTTC; J: TRBJ2-5; D: -; size: -; V: TRBV21-1
CDR3: CASSLAHGPEQYF; DNA: TGTGCCAGCAGCTTAGCCCACGGGCCCGAGCAGTACTTC; J: TRBJ2-7; D: -; size: few; V: TRBV7-2
CDR3: CASSPKPESSGANVLTF; DNA: TGCGCCAGCAGCCCCAAGCCGGAGAGCTCTGGGGCCAACGTCCTGACTTTC; J: TRBJ2-6; D: -; size: few; V: TRBV4-3
CDR3: CASSYFRGLVDTEAFF; DNA: TGCGCCAGCAGCTACTTCAGGGGGCTGGTCGACACTGAAGCTTTCTTT; J: TRBJ1-1; D: TRBD1; size: few; V: TRBV5-1
CDR3: CASSPGGGAVQYF; DNA: TGTGCCAGCTCACCGGGAGGGGGGGCCGTGCAGTACTTC; J: TRBJ2-7; D: -; size: -; V: TRBV18
CDR3: CSANRVGSTDTQYF; DNA: TGCAGTGCAAACAGGGTTGGCAGCACAGATACGCAGTATTTT; J: TRBJ2-3; D: -; size: few; V: TRBV20-1
CDR3: CASSFLGAGETQYF; DNA: TGTGCCAGCAGTTTCCTAGGGGCCGGGGAGACCCAGTACTTC; J: TRBJ2-5; D: -; size: -; V: TRBV27
CDR3: CASAVGGAYEQYF; DNA: TGCGCCAGCGCGGTAGGTGGTGCCTACGAGCAGTACTTC; J: TRBJ2-7; D: -; size: few; V: TRBV5-1
CDR3: CASSLRTSGDYNEQFF; DNA: TGTGCCAGCAGCTTAAGGACTAGCGGGGACTACAATGAGCAGTTCTTC; J: TRBJ2-1; D: TRBD2; size: -; V: TRBV7-8
CDR3: CASSQGRGRATNEKLFF; DNA: TGTGCCAGCAGCCAGGGGAGAGGGCGTGCAACTAATGAAAAACTGTTTTTT; J: TRBJ1-4; D: -; size: once; V: TRBV11-2
CDR3: CASSYGRGEAEAFF; DNA: TGTGCCAGCAGTTACGGCAGGGGAGAGGCTGAAGCTTTCTTT; J: TRBJ1-1; D: -; size: -; V: TRBV6-6
CDR3: CASSLAARGGNSPLHF; DNA: TGTGCCAGCAGCTTAGCGGCCAGGGGGGGGAATTCACCCCTCCACTTT; J: TRBJ1-6; D: TRBD1; size: -; V: TRBV7-2
CDR3: CASSPAQVNTEAFF; DNA: TGTGCCAGCTCTCCAGCCCAGGTGAACACTGAAGCTTTCTTT; J: TRBJ1-1; D: -; size: few; V: TRBV18
CDR3: CASSSGPGLQHGYTF; DNA: TGTGCCAGCAGTTCCGGACCCGGCCTACAGCATGGCTACACCTTC; J: TRBJ1-2; D: -; size: -; V: TRBV6-5
CDR3: CASSTTAPRDNEQFF; DNA: TGTGCCAGCAGCACCACCGCGCCGAGAGACAATGAGCAGTTCTTC; J: TRBJ2-1; D: -; size: -; V: TRBV11-2
CDR3: CAITAAGGDYNEQFF; DNA: TGTGCCATCACGGCTGCCGGCGGGGACTACAATGAGCAGTTCTTC; J: TRBJ2-1; D: -; size: -; V: TRBV10-3
CDR3: CASSLVEGPTEAFF; DNA: TGTGCCAGCAGCCTGGTTGAGGGACCCACTGAAGCTTTCTTT; J: TRBJ1-1; D: -; size: -; V: TRBV7-3
CDR3: CASRAPNTGELFF; DNA: TGTGCCAGCAGGGCACCGAACACCGGGGAGCTGTTTTTT; J: TRBJ2-2; D: -; size: few; V: TRBV12-3/TRBV12-4
CDR3: CASRWTADYGYTF; DNA: TGTGCCAGCAGATGGACAGCCGACTATGGCTACACCTTC; J: TRBJ1-2; D: -; size: -; V: TRBV12-3/TRBV12-4
CDR3: CSARDEGSQLSTGDSKNYGYTF; DNA: TGCAGTGCTAGAGATGAGGGCAGTCAGCTTTCCACAGGGGATTCGAAGAACTATGGCTACACCTTC; J: TRBJ1-2; D: TRBD1; size: -; V: TRBV20-1
CDR3: CASSQIPSGIGDEQYF; DNA: TGCGCCAGCAGCCAAATCCCGTCCGGGATCGGCGACGAGCAGTACTTC; J: TRBJ2-7; D: -; size: few; V: TRBV4-1